Below are 23 T cell receptor beta chains sequenced from a single sample in a study of CD8 T cells in ankylosing spondylitis. TCRdb ran MiXCR on the 5' RACE reads and lists one entry per CDR3 protein. Among about 340,000 distinct CDR3 sequences, 20% to 25% were seen once, and the ten largest hold around 12%. The specimen was blood, either unsorted or a sorted T cell fraction (not recorded which). These receptors were obtained from a male donor with ankylosing spondylitis or in good health (not recorded which).

The table lists this clonotype with many counts. V gene TRBV12-3 or TRBV12-4 combines with J gene TRBJ2-3, with D possibly being TRBD1 or TRBD2 (6 bases each). V dropped 7 bases and J dropped 2 bases, with 16 bases sitting between them. The CDR3 is 15 residues long. CDR3 sequence reads: CASTPLGGYTDTQYF. The DNA for the CDR3 is TGTGCCAGCACCCCCCTGGGGGGCTACACAGATACGCAGTATTTT.

This sequence joins TRBV4-1 and TRBJ2-6; D is ambiguous. Germline V CDR1 and CDR2: MGHRA, YSYEKL. Trimming removed 3 bases from V and 0 bases from J, with 9 bases in between. The CDR3 length is 16 residues. The CDR3 region has the DNA TGCGCCAGCAGCCACGACGACTCCTCTGGGGCCAACGTCCTGACTTTC. This translates into CASSHDDSSGANVLTF.

A single count supports this clonotype. The chain links TRBV12-3 or TRBV12-4 to TRBJ2-3, with TRBD2 matching 9 bases. CDR3 length equals 17 residues. Germline trimming cut 2 bases from V and 7 bases from J; bases unmatched to any gene: 13. The CDR3 DNA reads as TGTGCCAGCAGTTTACATGTAAGCGGGGGGCCCGGATATACGCAGTATTTT. As protein: CASSLHVSGGPGYTQYF.

The chain carries TRBV20-1 and TRBJ2-6; D is uncertain. CDR3 length equals 16 residues. Germline loops: CDR1 DFQATT, CDR2 SNEGSKA (reference sequence). The V end was cut by 6 bases, the J end by 0 bases, with 15 bases between. In DNA, the CDR3 is TGCAGTGCGTCCTACCCCACGCCCTCTGGGGCCAACGTCCTGACTTTC. Encoded protein: CSASYPTPSGANVLTF.

This clonotype appeared once. This rearrangement joins TRBV6-2 or TRBV6-3 to TRBJ2-1; 8 bases fit TRBD1. CDR1 is MNHEY, CDR2 SVGEGT, per germline. The CDR3 spans 14 residues. Losses at the gene ends were 5 bases for V and 5 bases for J; bases not matched to a gene: 5. CDR3 in DNA: TGTGCCAGCAGTAACCGGGACAGGAACAATGAGCAGTTCTTC. Translating gives CASSNRDRNNEQFF.

The chain combines TRBV6-2 or TRBV6-3 with TRBJ2-3; maybe TRBD2 (5 bases). The CDR3 covers 14 residues. Trimming shortened V by 6 bases and J by 3 bases, and 13 bases separated the two germline ends. Germline-derived CDR1 and CDR2 are MNHEY and SVGEGT. The CDR3 reads CASSLTLGTDTQYF. The CDR3 DNA sequence: TGTGCCAGCAGCCTTACACTAGGGACAGATACGCAGTATTTT.

This clonotype has a count of ten or more. This chain links TRBV10-1 with TRBJ2-1; D not resolved. CDR1 is WNHNN and CDR2 is SYGVQD in the germline V gene (reference sequence). The V gene lost 3 bases and the J gene lost 5 bases, with 5 bases spanning the gap. CDR3 size: 12 residues. The CDR3: CASSDLDNEQFF. CDR3 sequence (DNA): TGCGCCAGCAGTGATTTGGACAATGAGCAGTTCTTC.

This clonotype was observed a few times. J is TRBJ1-1 and V is TRBV19; a weak D match, TRBD1 (6 bases). The CDR3 contains 15 residues. V was trimmed by 7 bases and J by 1 base, leaving 16 bases between them. Germline assignment: CDR1 LNHDA and CDR2 SQIVND (reference sequence). CDR3 sequence reads: CASTFKGGANTEAFF. For the CDR3, the DNA is TGTGCCAGTACATTCAAGGGGGGGGCGAACACTGAAGCTTTCTTT. Full variable domain (missing parts from reference TRBV19 and TRBJ1-1): DGGITQSPKYLFRKEGQNVTLSCEQNLNHDAMYWYRQDPGQGLRLIYYSQIVNDFQKGDIAEGYSVSREKKESFPLTVTSAQKNPTAFYLCASTFKGGANTEAFFGQGTRLTVV.

This sequence joins TRBV6-1 and TRBJ2-1, with TRBD2 identical over 9 bases. Trimming took 3 bases from V and 14 from J; bases not matched to a gene: 11. This CDR3 is built from 14 residues. Per germline, CDR1 MNHNS and CDR2 SASEGT. The CDR3 nucleotides read TGTGCCAGCAGTGATAAGGTGCGGGGGGGCAAGGAGTTCTTC. It codes for CASSDKVRGGKEFF.

V gene TRBV10-3 combines with J gene TRBJ2-7, with 10 bases identical to TRBD1. Trimming took 1 base from V and 6 from J; bases not matched to a gene: 3. CDR1 ENHRY and CDR2 SYGVKD come from the germline V gene. The CDR3 loop spans 14 amino acids. This CDR3 reads CAISEWDRGAEQYF. In nucleotides, the CDR3 is TGTGCCATCAGTGAGTGGGACAGGGGAGCCGAGCAGTACTTC.

The gene calls are TRBV6-1 and TRBJ2-7; 7 nucleotides line up with TRBD1. The V gene end was trimmed by 1 base and the J gene end by 0 bases; junction bases not matched to a gene: 0. Germline CDR1 MNHNS, CDR2 SASEGT. This CDR3 is built from 14 residues. CDR3 protein: CASSEGDSSYEQYF. The CDR3 DNA sequence: TGTGCCAGCAGTGAAGGGGACAGCTCCTACGAGCAGTACTTC.

This clonotype has a count of ten or more. Here the CDR3 reads CSVEQVSGEQYF. CDR3 in DNA: TGCAGCGTCGAGCAGGTTTCCGGGGAGCAGTACTTC. V gene TRBV29-1 combines with J gene TRBJ2-7; D unresolved. In germline, CDR1 is SQVTM, CDR2 ANQGSEA. V lost 6 bases and J lost 7, with 16 bases in between. The CDR3 spans 12 residues.

The chain couples TRBV28 to TRBJ1-5; D call uncertain. The CDR3 runs 16 residues. Trimming took 1 base from V and 0 from J, leaving 10 bases between them. Germline V gene data show CDR1 as MDHEN and CDR2 as SYDVKM. Here the CDR3 DNA reads TGTGCCAGCAGTTTATCTTACCGCTATAGCAATCAGCCCCAGCATTTT. Translation: CASSLSYRYSNQPQHF.

V usage is TRBV5-4 and J usage is TRBJ2-5; D not resolved. The CDR3 length is 13 residues. Germline loops: CDR1 SGHNT, CDR2 YYREEE (reference sequence). Trimming took 5 bases from V and 0 from J, leaving 8 bases between them. The CDR3 DNA reads TGTGCCAGCAGTGAGCTCAACCAAGAGACCCAGTACTTC. It yields the protein CASSELNQETQYF.

The gene calls are TRBV7-9 and TRBJ1-4, with a weak D call TRBD1 (5 bases). Germline CDR1 and CDR2: SEHNR and FQNEAQ (reference sequence). CDR3 size: 15 residues. Trimming removed 2 bases at V and 4 bases at J, with 11 bases between. The CDR3 coding sequence is TGTGCCAGCAGCTTACCCGGGGGGAATAATGAAAAACTGTTTTTT. It specifies CASSLPGGNNEKLFF. Complete variable domain (other parts from reference TRBV7-9 and TRBJ1-4): DTGVSQNPRHKITKRGQNVTFRCDPISEHNRLYWYRQTLGQGPEFLTYFQNEAQLEKSRLLSDRFSAERPKGSFSTLEIQRTEQGDSAMYLCASSLPGGNNEKLFFGSGTQLSVL.

The CDR3 region is CAGRETQYF. CDR3 sequence (DNA): TGTGCCGGACGGGAGACCCAGTACTTC. The chain recombines TRBV19 with TRBJ2-5, with unresolved D. Looked up from germline, CDR1 is LNHDA and CDR2 is SQIVND (reference sequence). This CDR3 has 9 amino acids. V lost 11 bases to trimming and J lost 5 bases, with 6 bases between them.

The genes are TRBV12-3 or TRBV12-4 and TRBJ2-5; D may be TRBD1 or TRBD2 (7 bases each). The CDR3 runs 16 residues. The V and J ends lost 6 bases and 5 bases respectively, with 22 bases between them. In DNA form, the CDR3 reads TGTGCCAGCAGGGACCTTCCCGACAGGGAGGGGGAGACCCAGTACTTC. Its protein is CASRDLPDREGETQYF.

This clonotype was seen only a few times. This chain joins TRBV13 and TRBJ2-1; D is ambiguous. Per germline, CDR1 PRHDT and CDR2 FYEKMQ (reference sequence). The CDR3 runs to 15 residues. Trimming stripped 2 bases from V and 3 bases from J, with 11 bases between. The CDR3: CASSLRGQSYNEQFF. The CDR3, as DNA: TGTGCCAGCAGCTTAAGAGGTCAGAGCTACAATGAGCAGTTCTTC.

V usage is TRBV5-1 and J usage is TRBJ2-2; either TRBD1 or TRBD2 may fit D (5 bases each). CDR1 and CDR2 from the germline V gene are SGHRS and YFSETQ. Deletions cut 1 base from V and 3 bases from J, with 10 bases between. The CDR3 has 15 amino acids. CDR3 amino acids: CASSLMGDDTGELFF. Here the CDR3 DNA reads TGCGCCAGCAGCTTGATGGGGGACGACACCGGGGAGCTGTTTTTT.

The chain couples TRBV13 to TRBJ2-7; possibly TRBD1 for D (6 bases). V was pared by 2 bases and J by 7 bases, with 12 bases between. This CDR3 has 13 amino acids. Germline lookup yields CDR1 PRHDT and CDR2 FYEKMQ (reference sequence). The CDR3 here is CASSLTGNREQYF. The CDR3 region has the DNA TGTGCCAGCAGCTTAACAGGGAATCGGGAGCAGTACTTC.

The table lists this clonotype with a few counts. The chain joins TRBV12-3 or TRBV12-4 to TRBJ2-3; tentatively, D is TRBD2 (7 bases). Trimming removed 10 bases from V and 6 bases from J, with 26 bases in between. The CDR3 is 16 residues long. The CDR3 coding sequence is TGTGCCACCTCCCAGAGGGGAGGGGGGGCCGGGGATACGCAGTATTTT. It is translated as CATSQRGGGAGDTQYF.

The CDR3 DNA reads TGTGCCTGGAGTCTACAGGGAAGGACTGAAGCTTTCTTT. It yields the protein CAWSLQGRTEAFF. The rearrangement joins TRBV30 to TRBJ1-1; D possibly corresponds to TRBD1 (6 bases). From germline, CDR1 is GTSNPN and CDR2 SVGIG (reference sequence). The CDR3 runs to 13 residues. Trimming removed 2 bases at V and 5 bases at J, with 12 bases between.

The V and J genes are TRBV9 and TRBJ2-1; D remains unclear. Trimming left V 3 bases short and J 11 bases short, with 15 bases between. Germline V gene sequence: CDR1 SGDLS, CDR2 YYNGEE. The CDR3 totals 13 residues. Written as DNA, the CDR3 is TGTGCCAGCAGCGCGGCCCGAGAGAGGAAGCAGTTCTTC. Translation gives CASSAARERKQFF.